One sample yielded the 2 T cell receptor beta chains listed below, sequenced in a study of blood T cell repertoires in COVID-19. Assay: immunoSEQ multiplex PCR; the TCRdb copy retains only in-frame clones and omits some. The sample has 200,000 to 250,000 clones, approximately 80% seen once. The specimen sequenced was PBMCs or T cells enriched from blood (not recorded which). These receptor sequences come from a man aged 55 to 70 who had recovered from COVID-19.

The rearrangement links TRBV7-2 to TRBJ2-3, with unresolved D. The V gene lost 2 bases and the J gene lost 2 bases, with 11 bases spanning the gap. The CDR3 runs 15 residues. CDR1 and CDR2 (germline): SGHTA, FQGNSA. In nucleotides, the CDR3 is TGTGCCAGCAGCTTAACGAGGAAGAACACAGATACGCAGTATTTT. Protein: CASSLTRKNTDTQYF.

The V and J genes are TRBV27 and TRBJ1-5, with D uncertain. In germline, CDR1 is MNHEY, CDR2 SMNVEV (reference sequence). Trimming left V 6 bases short and J 0 bases short, with 12 bases between. The CDR3 sequence is 15 residues long. As DNA, the CDR3 is TGTGCCAGCAGAAAAGGCGGGTATAGCAATCAGCCCCAGCATTTT. The encoded protein is CASRKGGYSNQPQHF.